The 24 T cell receptor beta chains presented below share a single source sample, sequenced in a study of cytomegalovirus exposure and HLA in healthy donors. PCR amplification relied on 60 Vbeta primers (plus 13 Jbeta primers). Sequencing used immunoSEQ multiplex PCR; TCRdb keeps in-frame clones, though not all of them. This sample has 200,000 to 300,000 clones; roughly 73% occur once, and the top ten carry 0.45% to 0.5%. Sequencing was done on a sample of PBMCs. The receptors come from a boy aged 5-17 years in good health and CMV-seronegative.

The chain is built from TRBV9 and TRBJ2-3, with a possible D match to TRBD1 (5 bases). V was trimmed by 3 bases and J by 1 base, leaving 15 bases between them. There are 16 residues in the CDR3. The germline CDR1 and CDR2 sequences are SGDLS and YYNGEE. CDR3 sequence: CASSALGVPGTDTQYF. CDR3 sequence (DNA): TGTGCCAGCAGCGCCTTAGGGGTTCCTGGCACAGATACGCAGTATTTT.

V usage is TRBV9 and J usage is TRBJ1-6; D is possibly TRBD1 (6 bases). Trimming removed 4 bases from V and 1 base from J, with 15 bases in between. The CDR3 spans 17 residues. CDR1 is SGDLS, CDR2 YYNGEE, per germline. CDR3 sequence: CASSLRTQGSYNSPLHF. The CDR3 DNA reads TGTGCCAGCAGCCTCCGAACACAGGGTTCCTATAATTCACCCCTCCACTTT.

The rearrangement links TRBV6-4 to TRBJ2-5, with unresolved D. From germline, CDR1 is MRHNA and CDR2 SNTAGT. The V end lost 0 bases, the J end lost 2 bases, and 4 bases lay between the germline ends. The CDR3 totals 13 residues. As DNA, the CDR3 is TGTGCCAGCAGTGACTCTCGTCAAGAGACCCAGTACTTC. As protein: CASSDSRQETQYF.

The chain uses TRBV28 and TRBJ1-2; possibly TRBD1 for D (5 bases). CDR1 is MDHEN and CDR2 is SYDVKM in the germline V gene. The CDR3 spans 13 residues. Trimming cost V 3 bases and J 4 bases, with 9 bases left between them. CDR3 region: CASSFGGAYGYTF. In DNA form, the CDR3 reads TGTGCCAGCAGTTTCGGGGGAGCCTATGGCTACACCTTC.

The chain is built from TRBV7-6 and TRBJ2-1, with 7 bases matching TRBD2. The V gene's germline CDR1 is SGHVS and CDR2 FNYEAQ. Losses at the gene ends were 4 bases for V and 8 bases for J; bases not matched to a gene: 14. The CDR3 is 16 residues long. The CDR3 here is CASSWERGPFSDEQFF. CDR3 DNA: TGTGCCAGCAGCTGGGAGCGGGGCCCGTTTAGCGATGAGCAGTTCTTC.

This clone was seen a handful of times. The chain is built from TRBV27 and TRBJ2-1; D call uncertain. V lost 3 bases to trimming and J lost 8 bases, with 11 bases between them. From germline, CDR1 is MNHEY and CDR2 SMNVEV (reference sequence). CDR3 length: 13 residues. CDR3 sequence: CASSFHSKYEQFF. The CDR3 DNA follows: TGTGCCAGCAGTTTCCATAGCAAATATGAGCAGTTCTTC.

This chain uses TRBV5-4 with TRBJ2-7; a weak D match, TRBD2 (7 bases). V lost 0 bases and J 5 bases, leaving 18 bases between the germline ends. This CDR3 region has 16 residues. Germline V gene sequence: CDR1 SGHNT, CDR2 YYREEE (reference sequence). CDR3 loop: CASSLGTWGGVDEQYF. In DNA, the CDR3 is TGTGCCAGCAGCTTGGGGACGTGGGGGGGCGTCGACGAGCAGTACTTC.

This clone was counted between two and nine times. The chain employs TRBV2 and TRBJ1-5; D is uncertain. The V end lost 6 bases, the J end lost 2 bases, and 5 bases lay between the germline ends. The CDR3 is 12 amino acids. The germline CDR1 and CDR2 sequences are SNHLY and FYNNEI. The CDR3 DNA sequence: TGTGCCAGCAGGAGAGGCAATCAGCCCCAGCATTTT. Translating it yields CASRRGNQPQHF.

This clone appeared once. The J gene is TRBJ1-2, the V gene TRBV4-2; 8 bases agree with TRBD1. The germline CDR1 and CDR2 sequences are LGHNA and YNFKEQ. The J segment lost 6 bases and the V segment lost 3 bases, leaving 12 bases of the junction unmatched. This CDR3 region has 16 residues. In nucleotides, the CDR3 is TGTGCCAGCAGCCACGTACCCGAGGCAGGGGGCCATGGCTACACCTTC. As protein: CASSHVPEAGGHGYTF.

The J gene is TRBJ1-1, the V gene TRBV23-1; D remains unclear. TRBV23-1 is given ORF status, its function remaining uncertain. Trimming cost V 5 bases and J 6 bases, with 16 bases left between them. CDR3 size: 14 residues. This CDR3 is CASSYDRVLAEAFF. DNA of the CDR3: TGCGCCAGCAGTTATGACCGGGTTTTAGCTGAAGCTTTCTTT.

J is TRBJ1-5 and V is TRBV30; TRBD1 agrees at 7 bases. Germline V gene sequence: CDR1 GTSNPN, CDR2 SVGIG (reference sequence). The length of the CDR3 is 15 residues. V shed 1 base, J shed 9 bases, and the junction held 12 bases outside the gene matches. The CDR3 DNA follows: TGTGCCTGGAGTGATAAAACAGGGGTTGGGCGGCCCCAGCATTTT. Translation: CAWSDKTGVGRPQHF.

This sequence joins TRBV19 and TRBJ2-2; possibly TRBD1 for D (5 bases). The CDR3 totals 16 residues. V dropped 4 bases and J dropped 7 bases, with 19 bases sitting between them. Germline-derived CDR1 and CDR2 are LNHDA and SQIVND (reference sequence). CDR3 coding DNA: TGTGCCAGTAGTAATTCTTATAGGGTTAGGGGCGGGGAGCTGTTTTTT. Translation gives CASSNSYRVRGGELFF. Together with reference TRBV19 and TRBJ2-2, the CDR3 gives the full variable domain: DGGITQSPKYLFRKEGQNVTLSCEQNLNHDAMYWYRQDPGQGLRLIYYSQIVNDFQKGDIAEGYSVSREKKESFPLTVTSAQKNPTAFYLCASSNSYRVRGGELFFGEGSRLTVL.

The chain combines TRBV30 with TRBJ1-1; a possible D gene is TRBD1 (5 bases). Germline loops: CDR1 GTSNPN, CDR2 SVGIG (reference sequence). CDR3 length: 13 residues. Trimming left V 5 bases short and J 5 bases short, with 15 bases between. The CDR3 reads CAWEGGGKTEAFF. The CDR3 DNA reads as TGTGCCTGGGAGGGCGGGGGAAAAACTGAAGCTTTCTTT.

There are a few counts of this clone. The V and J genes are TRBV7-8 and TRBJ2-1; 8 nucleotides match TRBD2. Trimming removed 3 bases from V and 4 bases from J; junction bases left unmatched: 5. This CDR3 has 15 residues. The germline CDR1 and CDR2 sequences are SGHVS and FQNEAQ. CDR3 nucleotide sequence: TGTGCCAGCAGCTTGCGGGAGGACCCTTACAATGAGCAGTTCTTC. Translation gives CASSLREDPYNEQFF.

The V gene is TRBV11-3, the J gene TRBJ2-3, with D uncertain. This CDR3 comprises 15 residues. Germline loops: CDR1 SGHNT, CDR2 YENEEA. With 3 bases removed from V and 0 bases from J, the gap between germline ends came to 10 bases. The CDR3: CASSFDGGSTDTQYF. The CDR3 DNA follows: TGTGCCAGCAGCTTTGACGGCGGCAGCACAGATACGCAGTATTTT.

The chain is built from TRBV9 and TRBJ2-3, with TRBD2 matching over 8 bases. The CDR3 contains 16 residues. CDR1 is SGDLS, CDR2 YYNGEE, per germline. V lost 2 bases, J lost 5 bases, and 10 bases stayed unmatched. In DNA form, the CDR3 reads TGTGCCAGCAGCGTCAAGGGCGGGGGGATGGTAGATACGCAGTATTTT. It encodes CASSVKGGGMVDTQYF.

The rearrangement links TRBV11-2 to TRBJ1-2, with no clear D. Between the trimmed V and J ends, which lost 3 bases and 0 bases, there was a span of 14 bases. In germline, CDR1 is SGHAT, CDR2 FQNNGV. This CDR3 comprises 16 residues. CDR3 region: CASSFRRGGPNYGYTF. In nucleotides, the CDR3 is TGTGCCAGCAGCTTCCGCCGGGGAGGACCTAACTATGGCTACACCTTC.

The chain is built from TRBV7-9 and TRBJ1-2; D uncertain. The CDR3 spans 13 residues. Germline-derived CDR1 and CDR2 are SEHNR and FQNEAQ (reference sequence). Trimming took off 4 bases at V and 4 bases at J, with 10 bases between the two ends. Here the CDR3 reads CASSYSLLYGYTF. CDR3 coding DNA: TGTGCCAGCAGCTACAGCCTCCTCTATGGCTACACCTTC.

This clone was seen a single time. This sequence joins TRBV5-1 and TRBJ1-3, with 7 bases that match TRBD1. Trimming at V came to 7 bases and at J to 0 bases, leaving 7 bases not matched to a gene. The CDR3 contains 15 residues. Germline V CDR1 and CDR2: SGHRS, YFSETQ. This chain's CDR3 is CASGGGTASGNTIYF. The CDR3 region has the DNA TGCGCCAGCGGGGGCGGGACAGCCTCTGGAAACACCATATATTTT.

The V call is TRBV6-1, the J call TRBJ1-1; the D gene is possibly TRBD1 (6 bases). CDR3 length: 18 amino acids. Germline V gives CDR1 MNHNS, CDR2 SASEGT. V was shortened by 2 bases and J by 0 bases, with 19 bases between the two germline ends. The CDR3 DNA is TGTGCCAGCAGTGAATATAGGGGGAGTTGGGCTATGAACACTGAAGCTTTCTTT. This codes for CASSEYRGSWAMNTEAFF.

The chain recombines TRBV19 with TRBJ1-5, with D possibly TRBD1 on 5 matching bases. The CDR3 length is 15 residues. Germline-derived CDR1 and CDR2 are LNHDA and SQIVND (reference sequence). V lost 3 bases to trimming and J lost 1 base, with 10 bases between them. CDR3 amino acids: CASSMGEGSNQPQHF. CDR3 DNA sequence: TGTGCCAGTAGTATGGGGGAGGGAAGCAATCAGCCCCAGCATTTT.

The chain couples TRBV7-8 to TRBJ2-3, with D perhaps TRBD1 (6 bases). CDR3 size: 14 residues. V was cut by 6 bases and J by 1 base, with 11 bases left in between. Per the germline V gene, CDR1 is SGHVS and CDR2 is FQNEAQ. The CDR3 loop is CASSSWTGTDTQYF. CDR3 DNA sequence: TGTGCCAGCAGTTCGTGGACAGGCACAGATACGCAGTATTTT.

The gene calls are TRBV30 and TRBJ1-5; D perhaps matches TRBD1 (5 bases). V shed 3 bases and J shed 1 base, with 16 bases lying between them. This CDR3 is built from 16 residues. The germline V gene encodes CDR1 GTSNPN and CDR2 SVGIG (reference sequence). The CDR3 region has the DNA TGTGCCTGGAGACACCCGGGACTCACAAGCAATCAGCCCCAGCATTTT. This translates into CAWRHPGLTSNQPQHF.

The chain is built from TRBV4-1 and TRBJ1-1; 7 bases agree with TRBD1. The germline CDR1 and CDR2 sequences are MGHRA and YSYEKL. V dropped 5 bases and J dropped 7; count of bases not matched to a gene: 10. The CDR3 extends over 14 amino acids. This CDR3 reads CASSWTGIENEAFF. In nucleotides, the CDR3 is TGCGCCAGCAGCTGGACAGGAATTGAAAATGAAGCTTTCTTT.